This T cell receptor (beta chain) was recorded in a study of cytomegalovirus exposure and HLA in healthy donors. Findings and caveats of the study: In the analysis, some V segments, TRBV6-2 and TRBV6-3 included, were excluded as indistinguishable.

The CDR3 consists of 15 residues. CDR1 MNHEY and CDR2 SVGAGI come from the germline V gene. Losses at the gene ends were 7 bases for V and 0 bases for J; bases not matched to a gene: 5. In the PCR, 60 Vbeta and 13 Jbeta primers were used. Source study methods: Unique TCR beta chains numbered roughly 84 million in a later analysis, with roughly 9.9 million shared. Method: immunoSEQ multiplex PCR; TCRdb's copy keeps in-frame clones and lacks some. V and J calls and clone size are those listed in that table; D and trimming were worked out from the DNA. This repertoire shows approximately 91,000 clones, less than 70% found once; its top ten account for roughly 2.1%. With respect to this clone: Antigen: not known.

The rearrangement joins TRBV6-5 to TRBJ2-3; 9 positions agree with TRBD2. The clonotype comes from a human donor in good health. The sequenced sample was PBMCs. The CDR3 nucleotides are TGTGCCAGCAATAAGCGGGGGGAAAGCACAGATACGCAGTATTTT. Encoded protein: CASNKRGESTDTQYF.